A selection of T cell receptor beta chains follows, all from one sample in a study of cytomegalovirus exposure and HLA in healthy donors. The method was immunoSEQ multiplex PCR; TCRdb's version includes in-frame clones alone and lacks a portion of them. The repertoire consists of around 150,000 clones, with approximately 81% occurring once and the leading ten covering over 1.3%. Sequencing was carried out using PBMCs. The receptor source for this set is a man aged 18 to 29 in good health and CMV-seronegative. Each CDR3 is given with its conserved first and last residue. D genes are given only for firm matches.

J,V,D,length,CDR3,DNA
TRBJ1-5,TRBV5-6,-,14,CASSLVGGNQPQHF,TGTGCCAGCAGCTTGGTTGGGGGGAATCAGCCCCAGCATTTT
TRBJ2-2,TRBV10-2,TRBD2,15,CASSISGGDTGELFF,TGCGCCAGCAGTATTAGCGGGGGCGACACCGGGGAGCTGTTTTTT
TRBJ2-2,TRBV27,-,15,CASTRETLGTGELFF,TGTGCCAGCACCCGGGAGACCCTGGGAACCGGGGAGCTGTTTTTT
TRBJ1-2,TRBV28,TRBD1,15,CASSLRQGDSRGYTF,TGTGCCAGCAGTTTGAGACAGGGGGATTCGCGTGGCTACACCTTC
TRBJ2-3,TRBV9,TRBD2,16,CASSPLGLEFTDTQYF,TGTGCCAGCAGCCCTCTTGGACTAGAGTTCACAGATACGCAGTATTTT
TRBJ2-7,TRBV9,-,14,CASSVRRGSYEQYF,TGTGCCAGCAGCGTCCGCCGGGGTTCCTACGAGCAGTACTTC
TRBJ1-2,TRBV2,-,13,CASNELGGYGYTF,TGTGCCAGCAATGAGCTAGGCGGGTATGGCTACACCTTC
TRBJ1-1,TRBV5-6,TRBD1,12,CASGTGITEAFF,TGTGCCAGCGGGACAGGGATTACTGAAGCTTTCTTT
TRBJ2-7,TRBV19,-,15,CASSPTGTGTYEQYF,TGTGCCAGTAGTCCAACCGGGACTGGAACCTACGAGCAGTACTTC
TRBJ2-7,TRBV25-1,TRBD1,15,CASSEGGQGGYEQYF,TGTGCCAGCAGCGAAGGGGGACAGGGGGGCTACGAGCAGTACTTC